The entry below describes one T cell receptor beta chain. The protocol was immunoSEQ multiplex PCR, while the TCRdb copy is restricted to in-frame clones and leaves out a portion. Here the sample spans 150,000 to 200,000 clones, around 85% being singletons. These data come from a study of blood T cell repertoires in COVID-19. The source material was PBMCs or T cells enriched from blood (not recorded which). The clonotype comes from a woman in her thirties or forties with acute COVID-19.

The CDR3 DNA reads TGCGCCAGCAGCTTGTGGCAGGGGGCGGACACTGAAGCTTTCTTT. Its protein is CASSLWQGADTEAFF. V gene TRBV5-1 combines with J gene TRBJ1-1, with 8 positions matching TRBD1. J was trimmed by 3 bases and V by 1 base; bases with no gene match: 5. Germline V gene sequence: CDR1 SGHRS, CDR2 YFSETQ. The CDR3 runs 15 residues.